Listed below are T cell receptor beta chains from one sample, sequenced in a study of CD8 T cells in ankylosing spondylitis. Using its own MiXCR run on the 5' RACE reads, TCRdb lists one record per CDR3 protein. The table records fewer than 750,000 distinct CDR3 sequences, around 19% of them present only once. The specimen sequenced was blood, either unsorted or a sorted T cell fraction (not recorded which). The receptors were gathered from a male donor with ankylosing spondylitis. CDR3s include the opening cysteine and the closing phenylalanine or tryptophan. The D gene is left open where the match is weak.

D gene	V gene	J gene	CDR3 protein
-	TRBV5-1	TRBJ2-5	CASRSGPYQETQYF
TRBD1	TRBV9	TRBJ1-2	CASSAADRGLVYGYTF
TRBD2	TRBV4-3	TRBJ2-1	CASSQDRGSGGDEQFF
-	TRBV20-1	TRBJ2-1	CSVRRSSYNEQFF
-	TRBV29-1	TRBJ2-5	CSVDRLWPGGEETQYF
-	TRBV12-3/TRBV12-4	TRBJ2-1	CASGEQGTNNEQFF
-	TRBV4-1	TRBJ2-1	CASGRSLEIPEQFF
-	TRBV7-2	TRBJ2-2	CASSFLTGELFF
-	TRBV7-8	TRBJ2-1	CASSGYGSDHYNEQFF
TRBD1	TRBV27	TRBJ2-1	CASSFPDRGDEQFF
-	TRBV5-1	TRBJ2-1	CASSSGTASYNEQFF
TRBD2	TRBV11-2	TRBJ2-7	CASSYYGGAAYEQYF
-	TRBV20-1	TRBJ1-1	CSARKGGVNTEAFF
-	TRBV19	TRBJ2-1	CASSIARASYNEQFF
TRBD1	TRBV29-1	TRBJ2-7	CSEREQGLFEQYF
-	TRBV12-3/TRBV12-4	TRBJ1-5	CASSKTGIGNQPQHF
-	TRBV12-3/TRBV12-4	TRBJ1-1	CASSLWPERTEAFF
-	TRBV4-1	TRBJ2-7	CASSHALSGQLGPNEQYF
-	TRBV5-1	TRBJ2-1	CASSSSGPAYNEQFF
-	TRBV28	TRBJ2-3	CASSSPARTLTDTQYF
TRBD1	TRBV5-1	TRBJ2-5	CASSLEGTGLETQYF
-	TRBV9	TRBJ1-3	CASSPGISGNTIYF
-	TRBV4-1	TRBJ1-2	CASSQAHGQTYGYTF
TRBD1	TRBV7-9	TRBJ2-7	CASSLVGTEAYEQYF
-	TRBV5-1	TRBJ2-7	CASSLGRFPSYEQYF
-	TRBV24-1	TRBJ2-1	CATSEPSRGGDEQFF
TRBD2	TRBV29-1	TRBJ2-1	CSVEGLAGYEQFF
-	TRBV6-5	TRBJ2-1	CASSYSRQGLNEQFF
TRBD1	TRBV4-3	TRBJ2-2	CASSHRLNVPSTEIQGPNTGELFF
-	TRBV10-2	TRBJ1-2	CASKEGRNYGYTF
-	TRBV12-3/TRBV12-4	TRBJ2-1	CASNPAAGSFNEQFF
TRBD2	TRBV27	TRBJ2-4	CASSGLGLVGNIQYF
-	TRBV18	TRBJ2-6	CASSPGLGLGVLTF
-	TRBV7-8	TRBJ1-3	CASSDPGANTIYF
-	TRBV11-2	TRBJ1-6	CASSLVAESSLGQGSPLHF
-	TRBV7-9	TRBJ2-4	CASSLVGRLQYF